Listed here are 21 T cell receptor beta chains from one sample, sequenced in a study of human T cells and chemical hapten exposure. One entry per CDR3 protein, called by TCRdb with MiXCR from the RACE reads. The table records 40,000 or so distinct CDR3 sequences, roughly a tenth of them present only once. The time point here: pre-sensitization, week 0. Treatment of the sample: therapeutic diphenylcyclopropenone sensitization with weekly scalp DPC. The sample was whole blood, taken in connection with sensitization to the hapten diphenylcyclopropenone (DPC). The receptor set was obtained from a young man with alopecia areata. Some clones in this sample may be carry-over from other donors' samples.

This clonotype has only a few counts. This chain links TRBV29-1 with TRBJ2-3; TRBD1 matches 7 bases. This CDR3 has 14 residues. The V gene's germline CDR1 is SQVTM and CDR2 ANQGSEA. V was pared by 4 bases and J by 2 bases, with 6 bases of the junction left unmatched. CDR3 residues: CSVGTGAFTDTQYF. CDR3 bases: TGCAGCGTTGGGACAGGAGCCTTCACAGATACGCAGTATTTT.

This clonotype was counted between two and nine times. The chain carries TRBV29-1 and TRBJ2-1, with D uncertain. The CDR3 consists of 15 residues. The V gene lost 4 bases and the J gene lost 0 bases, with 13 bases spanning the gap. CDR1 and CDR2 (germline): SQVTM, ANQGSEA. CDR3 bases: TGCAGCGTTGCTTCCCCGAAGAGCTCCTACAATGAGCAGTTCTTC. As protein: CSVASPKSSYNEQFF.

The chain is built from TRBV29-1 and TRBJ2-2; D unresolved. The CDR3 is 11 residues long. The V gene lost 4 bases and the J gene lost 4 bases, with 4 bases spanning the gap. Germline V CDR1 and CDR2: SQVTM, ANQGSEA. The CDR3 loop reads CSVGGTGELFF. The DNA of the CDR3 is TGCAGCGTTGGCGGCACCGGGGAGCTGTTTTTT.

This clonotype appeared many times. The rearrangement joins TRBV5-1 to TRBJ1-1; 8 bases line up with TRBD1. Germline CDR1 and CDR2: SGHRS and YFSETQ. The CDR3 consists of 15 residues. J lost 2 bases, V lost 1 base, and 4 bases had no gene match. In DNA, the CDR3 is TGCGCCAGCAGCTTGCCCAGGGGGCGTAACACTGAAGCTTTCTTT. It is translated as CASSLPRGRNTEAFF.

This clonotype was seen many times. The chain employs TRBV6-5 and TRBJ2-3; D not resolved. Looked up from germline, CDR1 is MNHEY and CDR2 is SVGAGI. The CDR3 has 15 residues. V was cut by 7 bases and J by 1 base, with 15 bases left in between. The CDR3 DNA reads TGTGCCAGCACCAAAGAGAACAGACGCACAGATACGCAGTATTTT. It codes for CASTKENRRTDTQYF.

The CDR3 loop is CSAMLSATDTQYF. The CDR3 region has the DNA TGCAGTGCTATGCTTAGCGCCACAGATACGCAGTATTTT. The chain links TRBV20-1 to TRBJ2-3, with D tentatively TRBD2 (5 bases). The CDR3 is made up of 13 amino acids. The germline V gene has CDR1 DFQATT and CDR2 SNEGSKA (reference sequence). Trimming took 4 bases from V and 2 from J, leaving 10 bases between them.

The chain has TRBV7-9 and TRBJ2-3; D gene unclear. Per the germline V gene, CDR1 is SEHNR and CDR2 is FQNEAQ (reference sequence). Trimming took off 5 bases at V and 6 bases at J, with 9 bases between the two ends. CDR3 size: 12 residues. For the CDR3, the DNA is TGTGCCAGCAGCCCCCCCGCGGATACGCAGTATTTT. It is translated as CASSPPADTQYF.

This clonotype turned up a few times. The CDR3 here is CASSLARSLLFF. DNA for the CDR3: TGTGCCAGCAGCCTAGCCAGGAGTCTGTTGTTTTTT. This chain joins TRBV3-1 and TRBJ2-2; D unresolved. The CDR3 contains 12 residues. V was clipped by 4 bases and J by 15 bases, with 15 bases between them. From germline, CDR1 is LGHDT and CDR2 YNNKEL (reference sequence).

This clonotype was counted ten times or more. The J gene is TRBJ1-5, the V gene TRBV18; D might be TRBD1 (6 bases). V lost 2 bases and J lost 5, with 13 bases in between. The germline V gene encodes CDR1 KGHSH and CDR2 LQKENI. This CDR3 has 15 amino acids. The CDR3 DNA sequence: TGTGCCAGCTCACCAACGGGACAACGAGATCAGCCCCAGCATTTT. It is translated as CASSPTGQRDQPQHF.

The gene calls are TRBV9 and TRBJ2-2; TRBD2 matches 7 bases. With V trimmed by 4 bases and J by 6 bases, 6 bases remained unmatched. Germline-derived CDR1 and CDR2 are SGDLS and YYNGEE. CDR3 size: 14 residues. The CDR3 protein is CASSPVAGAGELFF. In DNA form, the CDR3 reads TGTGCCAGCAGCCCCGTGGCGGGGGCCGGGGAGCTGTTTTTT.

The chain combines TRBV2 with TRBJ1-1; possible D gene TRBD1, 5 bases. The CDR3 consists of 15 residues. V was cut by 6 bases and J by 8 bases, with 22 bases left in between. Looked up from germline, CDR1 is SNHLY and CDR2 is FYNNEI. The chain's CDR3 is CASSNFRDPGREAFF. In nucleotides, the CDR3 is TGTGCCAGCAGCAATTTCCGGGACCCCGGTAGGGAAGCTTTCTTT. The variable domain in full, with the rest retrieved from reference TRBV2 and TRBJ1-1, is EPEVTQTPSHQVTQMGQEVILRCVPISNHLYFYWYRQILGQKVEFLVSFYNNEISEKSEIFDDQFSVERPDGSNFTLKIRSTKLEDSAMYFCASSNFRDPGREAFFGQGTRLTVV.

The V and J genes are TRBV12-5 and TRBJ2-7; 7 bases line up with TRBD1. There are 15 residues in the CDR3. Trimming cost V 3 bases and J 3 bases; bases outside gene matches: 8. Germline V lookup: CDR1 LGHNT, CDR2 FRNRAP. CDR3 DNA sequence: TGTGCTAGTGGTTTCCGACAGGGAACCATCTACGAGCAGTACTTC. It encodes CASGFRQGTIYEQYF.

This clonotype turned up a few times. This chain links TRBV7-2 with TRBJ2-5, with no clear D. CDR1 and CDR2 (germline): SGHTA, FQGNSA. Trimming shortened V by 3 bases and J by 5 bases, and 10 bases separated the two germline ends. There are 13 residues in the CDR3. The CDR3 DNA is TGTGCCAGCAGCTTCGGCTATAGGGAGACCCAGTACTTC. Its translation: CASSFGYRETQYF.

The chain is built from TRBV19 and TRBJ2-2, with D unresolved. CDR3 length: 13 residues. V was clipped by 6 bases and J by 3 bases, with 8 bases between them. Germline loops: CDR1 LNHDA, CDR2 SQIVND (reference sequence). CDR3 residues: CASSRLDTGELFF. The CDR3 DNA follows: TGTGCCAGTAGCCGACTGGACACCGGGGAGCTGTTTTTT. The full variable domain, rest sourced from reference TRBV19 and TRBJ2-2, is DGGITQSPKYLFRKEGQNVTLSCEQNLNHDAMYWYRQDPGQGLRLIYYSQIVNDFQKGDIAEGYSVSREKKESFPLTVTSAQKNPTAFYLCASSRLDTGELFFGEGSRLTVL.

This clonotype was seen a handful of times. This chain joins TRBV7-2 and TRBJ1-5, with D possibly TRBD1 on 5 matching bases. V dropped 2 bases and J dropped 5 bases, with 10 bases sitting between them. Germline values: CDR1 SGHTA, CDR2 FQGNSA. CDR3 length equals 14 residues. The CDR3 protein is CASSLRRGDQPQHF. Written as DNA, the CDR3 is TGTGCCAGCAGCTTAAGGCGGGGCGATCAGCCCCAGCATTTT. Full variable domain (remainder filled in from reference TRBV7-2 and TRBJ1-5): GAGVSQSPSNKVTEKGKDVELRCDPISGHTALYWYRQSLGQGLEFLIYFQGNSAPDKSGLPSDRFSAERTGGSVSTLTIQRTQQEDSAVYLCASSLRRGDQPQHFGDGTRLSIL.

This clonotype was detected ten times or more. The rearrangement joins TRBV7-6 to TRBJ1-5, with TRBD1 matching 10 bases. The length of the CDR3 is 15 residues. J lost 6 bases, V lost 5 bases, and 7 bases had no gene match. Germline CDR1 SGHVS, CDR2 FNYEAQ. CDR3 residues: CASSQGTGEGQPQHF. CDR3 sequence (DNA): TGTGCCAGCAGCCAGGGGACAGGGGAAGGTCAGCCCCAGCATTTT.

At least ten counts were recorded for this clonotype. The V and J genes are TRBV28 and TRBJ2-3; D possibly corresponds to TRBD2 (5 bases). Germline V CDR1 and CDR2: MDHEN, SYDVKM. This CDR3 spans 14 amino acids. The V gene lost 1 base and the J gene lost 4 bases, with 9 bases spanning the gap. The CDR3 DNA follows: TGTGCCAGCAGTTTATCGTATAGCGCAGATACGCAGTATTTT. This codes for CASSLSYSADTQYF.

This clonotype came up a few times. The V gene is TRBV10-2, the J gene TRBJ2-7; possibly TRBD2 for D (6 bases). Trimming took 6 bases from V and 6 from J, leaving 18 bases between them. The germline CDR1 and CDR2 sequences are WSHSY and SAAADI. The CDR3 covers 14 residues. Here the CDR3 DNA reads TGCGCCAGCAGGGGTGGGCAGTCCGGGAGCGAGCAGTACTTC. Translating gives CASRGGQSGSEQYF.

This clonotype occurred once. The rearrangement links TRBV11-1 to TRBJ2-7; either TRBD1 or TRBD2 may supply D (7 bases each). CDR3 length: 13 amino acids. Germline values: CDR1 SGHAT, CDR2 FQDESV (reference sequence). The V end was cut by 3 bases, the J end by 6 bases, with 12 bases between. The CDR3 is CASSLGGGGEQYV. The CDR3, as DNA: TGTGCCAGCAGCTTGGGAGGGGGCGGCGAGCAGTACGTC.

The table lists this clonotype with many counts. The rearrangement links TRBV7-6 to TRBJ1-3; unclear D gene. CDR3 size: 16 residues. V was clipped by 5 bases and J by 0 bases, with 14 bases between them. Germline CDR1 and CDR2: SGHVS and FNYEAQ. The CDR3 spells CASSLRDGSSGNTIYF. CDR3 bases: TGTGCCAGCAGCCTCAGAGACGGAAGCTCTGGAAACACCATATATTTT.

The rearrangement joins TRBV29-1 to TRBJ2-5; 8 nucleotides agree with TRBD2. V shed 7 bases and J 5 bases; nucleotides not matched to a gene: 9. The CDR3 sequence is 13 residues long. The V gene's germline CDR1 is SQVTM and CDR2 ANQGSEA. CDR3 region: CSAEAGAGETQYF. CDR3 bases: TGCAGCGCCGAAGCGGGAGCGGGGGAGACCCAGTACTTC.